The clone carrying this T cell receptor (beta chain) was seen a handful of times. The record originates from a study of blood T cell repertoires in COVID-19. Study information: Sites across the United States, Italy and Spain contributed samples from acute and convalescent COVID-19. The analysed material was cDNA or gDNA that came from T cells, B-cell-depleted T cells, or PBMCs.

Original analysis: Amplification of reference gene primers provided the estimated nucleated cell counts. TCRdb's table, derived via immunoSEQ multiplex PCR, lists solely in-frame clones and lacks some. The V and J calls and clone size were taken over from that table, and D and trimming were inferred from the DNA. The table has around 200,000 clones, 70% to 85% seen once; the top ten hold roughly 7%. Trimming left V 5 bases short and J 0 bases short, with 7 bases between. The CDR3 covers 13 residues. Germline CDR1 reads WNHNN; CDR2 reads SYGVQD (reference sequence). The sequence was obtained from a human donor in a cohort sampled during active COVID-19. The J gene is TRBJ2-5, the V gene TRBV10-1; possibly TRBD1 for D (5 bases). The sequenced material came from peripheral blood. CDR3 protein: CASSTTDQETQYF. In DNA form, the CDR3 reads TGCGCCAGCAGTACGACAGACCAAGAGACCCAGTACTTC.